The 13 T cell receptor beta chains presented below share a single source sample, sequenced in a study of blood T cell repertoires in COVID-19. Generated by immunoSEQ multiplex PCR, the TCRdb table keeps only in-frame clones and is missing some. The table records fewer than 80,000 clones, 85% to 90% of them present only once. Sequenced: peripheral blood. Receptors originate from a human donor in a cohort sampled during active COVID-19.

This sequence joins TRBV19 and TRBJ1-4; no clear D. The CDR3 runs 13 residues. The ends were cut back, 7 bases at V and 10 bases at J, with 16 bases in the middle. Germline values: CDR1 LNHDA, CDR2 SQIVND (reference sequence). The CDR3: CASIGETRGKLFF. The CDR3 DNA reads TGTGCCAGTATCGGAGAAACCCGGGGAAAACTGTTTTTT.

The chain combines TRBV3-1 (or the pseudogene TRBV3-2) with TRBJ2-5; 11 bases match TRBD2. The V gene's germline CDR1 is LGHDT and CDR2 YNNKEL (reference sequence). V gave up 2 bases and J gave up 6 bases; unmatched junction bases: 11. There are 17 residues in the CDR3. The CDR3 spells CASSQPIAGGPRKTQYF. Written as DNA, the CDR3 is TGTGCCAGCAGCCAACCCATAGCGGGAGGGCCTAGGAAGACCCAGTACTTC.

This chain connects TRBV28 to TRBJ1-5; D not certain. The CDR3 extends over 19 amino acids. From germline, CDR1 is MDHEN and CDR2 SYDVKM. The germline V and J ends were trimmed by 5 bases and 6 bases, with 29 bases remaining between them. CDR3 loop: CASSPAVTSNLGPGQPQHF. The CDR3 DNA reads as TGTGCCAGCAGTCCCGCCGTTACTAGTAATTTGGGTCCCGGTCAGCCCCAGCATTTT.

This clone was seen once. V usage is TRBV28 and J usage is TRBJ1-2, with 7 bases matching TRBD1. Germline V CDR1 and CDR2: MDHEN, SYDVKM. The CDR3 consists of 14 residues. V lost 4 bases and J lost 4; bases outside the gene matches: 6. CDR3 DNA sequence: TGTGCCAGCAGTTCCTACAGGGGAGGCTATGGCTACACCTTC. Protein product: CASSSYRGGYGYTF.

J is TRBJ1-2 and V is TRBV4-3; maybe TRBD1 (6 bases). CDR1 and CDR2 from the germline V gene are LGHNA and YSLEER. Trimming took 4 bases from V and 3 from J, leaving 12 bases between them. The CDR3 totals 14 residues. CDR3 sequence reads: CASSRDMTDYGYTF. The DNA of the CDR3 is TGCGCCAGCAGCCGGGACATGACGGACTATGGCTACACCTTC.

This chain uses TRBV29-1 with TRBJ2-1, with a tentative D call TRBD2 (5 bases). Germline V gene sequence: CDR1 SQVTM, CDR2 ANQGSEA. With 5 bases removed from V and 3 bases from J, the gap between germline ends came to 11 bases. The CDR3 covers 13 residues. CDR3 in DNA: TGCAGCGTTCGGGATATGGACTACAATGAGCAGTTCTTC. It encodes CSVRDMDYNEQFF.

A remark on this clone: An end of the junction does not agree with germline; a read error may underlie this. Other DNA sequences in the same sample also yield this CDR3. J is TRBJ2-2 and V is TRBV5-4; the match to TRBD1 covers 9 bases. CDR3 length: 13 amino acids. Germline V gene sequence: CDR1 SGHNT, CDR2 YYREEE (reference sequence). As DNA, the CDR3 is TGCGCCATCCAACCGACAGGGGGAGGGGAGCTGTTTTTT. Translated, it gives CAIQPTGGGELFF.

A single count supports this clone. V is TRBV18 and J is TRBJ2-1; D is possibly TRBD2 (7 bases). CDR3 length: 15 amino acids. With 6 bases removed from V and 8 bases from J, the gap between germline ends came to 20 bases. Germline-derived CDR1 and CDR2 are KGHSH and LQKENI. CDR3 coding DNA: TGTGCCAGCTCCCCCCCTCAGGGGAGCGGGGATGAGCAGTTCTTC. Amino acid sequence: CASSPPQGSGDEQFF.

This chain's CDR3 is CASSPQDTQYF. In DNA, the CDR3 is TGCGCCAGCAGTCCTCAGGATACGCAGTATTTT. The chain has TRBV10-2 and TRBJ2-3; no reliable D call. V lost 5 bases, J lost 6 bases, and 6 bases lay in between. The CDR3 has 11 amino acids. In germline, CDR1 is WSHSY, CDR2 SAAADI.

The rearrangement links TRBV7-2 to TRBJ2-7; D may be TRBD2 (5 bases). The CDR3 runs to 14 residues. Germline V lookup: CDR1 SGHTA, CDR2 FQGNSA. V lost 7 bases and J lost 2, with 15 bases in between. CDR3 DNA sequence: TGTGCCAGCACACGGGGTCCGGAGACCTACGAGCAGTACTTC. Protein sequence: CASTRGPETYEQYF.

The V call is TRBV15, the J call TRBJ2-7, with 7 positions matching TRBD2. Germline CDR1 is LNHNV and CDR2 is YYDKDF (reference sequence). J was trimmed by 6 bases and V by 0 bases; bases with no gene match: 17. The CDR3 is 18 residues long. The CDR3 bases are TGTGCCACCAGCAGAGATCAGGGTGCGGGGGAAACTCGTGGCGAGCAGTACTTC. Protein: CATSRDQGAGETRGEQYF.

The J gene is TRBJ2-1, the V gene TRBV9; D is possibly TRBD1 (6 bases). CDR1 is SGDLS, CDR2 YYNGEE, per germline. The V gene lost 3 bases and the J gene lost 2 bases, with 15 bases spanning the gap. The CDR3 consists of 16 residues. CDR3 DNA sequence: TGTGCCAGCAGCGAGGGGGTTGGGGCAACCTACAATGAGCAGTTCTTC. Translated: CASSEGVGATYNEQFF. The complete variable domain, with remaining parts taken from reference TRBV9 and TRBJ2-1, reads DSGVTQTPKHLITATGQRVTLRCSPRSGDLSVYWYQQSLDQGLQFLIQYYNGEERAKGNILERFSAQQFPDLHSELNLSSLELGDSALYFCASSEGVGATYNEQFFGPGTRLTVL.

The chain recombines TRBV3-1 (or the pseudogene TRBV3-2) with TRBJ1-1; D is ambiguous. The CDR3 runs 13 residues. CDR1 is LGHDT and CDR2 is YNNKEL in the germline V gene (reference sequence). V was trimmed by 1 base and J by 10 bases, leaving 13 bases between them. In DNA, the CDR3 is TGTGCCAGCAGCCAAGCGGTCGGACGGGGAGCTTTCTTT. This encodes CASSQAVGRGAFF.